This T cell receptor (beta chain) came from a study of blood T cell repertoires in COVID-19. Study in general: Nucleic acid was either cDNA or gDNA, and it came from T cells, B-cell-depleted T cells, or PBMCs.

The germline gives CDR1 SGHTA, CDR2 FQGNSA. This CDR3 is built from 19 residues. V gave up 5 bases and J gave up 0 bases; unmatched junction bases: 16. In the original analysis: Nucleated cell number was recorded as an estimate derived from reference gene primer amplification. The repertoire was sequenced with immunoSEQ multiplex PCR; TCRdb's copy has only in-frame clones and lacks some. Clone size and the V and J calls come from that table; the DNA yielded D and trimming. This table holds fewer than 60,000 clones, 87% found once. The chain recombines TRBV7-2 with TRBJ2-1, with TRBD2 matching 7 bases. Sequenced sample: peripheral blood. The clonotype was recovered from a human donor with acute or convalescent COVID-19. The donor label of this sample is uncertain. CDR3 DNA: TGTGCCAGCAGCCCGAGAGGCCAGAGGGCTAGCGGCTCCTACAATGAGCAGTTCTTC. This sequence encodes CASSPRGQRASGSYNEQFF.